This T cell receptor beta chain was identified in a study of prognosis after radiotherapy for stage I lung cancer. This clonotype was picked up many times. TCR beta CDR3 was amplified from genomic DNA by two-round multiplex PCR. The first round of PCR was done with primers that matched each TRBV and TRBJ gene. MiXCR was run by TCRdb on the multiplex PCR reads, yielding one entry per CDR3 protein. The table records about 14,000 distinct CDR3 sequences, around 33% of them present only once. The germline V gene has CDR1 SGHRS and CDR2 YFSETQ. This CDR3 contains 14 residues. The V gene lost 4 bases and the J gene lost 1 base, with 11 bases spanning the gap.

The sample here was PBMCs, taken before or after stereotactic body radiation therapy (not recorded which). The chain employs TRBV5-1 and TRBJ1-1, with D uncertain. The sequence came from a donor over 45 with non-small cell lung cancer. The CDR3 DNA reads as TGCGCCAGCAGCGCTACGGTCGGGAACACTGAAGCTTTCTTT. Translation: CASSATVGNTEAFF.